The 9 T cell receptor beta chains given below trace back to one sample, sequenced in a study of shared clonotypes between healthy human individuals. Method: immunoSEQ multiplex PCR; TCRdb's copy keeps in-frame clones and lacks some. This sample has under 1,100,000 clones, with around 75% found just once. Sequenced sample: memory CD4+ T cells sorted from blood. The subset here: CD45RA-negative fraction. Receptors originate from a man between 18 and 29 years old in good health.

The V call is TRBV18, the J call TRBJ2-5; D assignment may be TRBD1 or TRBD2 (5 bases each). V was pared by 2 bases and J by 2 bases, with 15 bases between. The CDR3 extends over 16 amino acids. Germline CDR1 and CDR2: KGHSH and LQKENI. The DNA for the CDR3 is TGTGCCAGCTCACCATGGGGCGTCCCGGGGCAAGAGACCCAGTACTTC. Translation gives CASSPWGVPGQETQYF.

The V and J genes are TRBV4-3 and TRBJ1-1, with a possible D match to TRBD1 (5 bases). Germline V gives CDR1 LGHNA, CDR2 YSLEER. This CDR3 is 15 amino acids long. V was pared by 4 bases and J by 3 bases, with 15 bases between. CDR3 coding DNA: TGCGCCAGCAGCCCGAAGACACTGGGGCACACTGAAGCTTTCTTT. It is translated as CASSPKTLGHTEAFF.

The chain combines TRBV6-5 with TRBJ2-7; 11 nucleotides align to TRBD2. With V trimmed by 5 bases and J by 2 bases, 2 bases remained unmatched. Looked up from germline, CDR1 is MNHEY and CDR2 is SVGAGI. This CDR3 has 14 residues. CDR3 sequence reads: CASSLTSGAYEQYF. In DNA form, the CDR3 reads TGTGCCAGCAGTCTGACTAGCGGGGCCTACGAGCAGTACTTC.

The gene calls are TRBV2 and TRBJ1-2; D perhaps matches TRBD1 (5 bases). This CDR3 spans 13 amino acids. Germline values: CDR1 SNHLY, CDR2 FYNNEI. V lost 4 bases, J lost 8 bases, and 14 bases lay in between. In nucleotides, the CDR3 is TGTGCCAGCAGTGGTGTCGAGGGGAGCGGCTACACCTTC. This encodes CASSGVEGSGYTF.

The V and J genes are TRBV4-3 and TRBJ1-4; 9 bases agree with TRBD1. The germline V gene has CDR1 LGHNA and CDR2 YSLEER. The CDR3 covers 15 residues. V was pared by 3 bases and J by 8 bases, with 7 bases of the junction left unmatched. The CDR3 DNA sequence: TGCGCCAGCAGCCAGCAAACAGGGGGCAACGAAAAACTGTTTTTT. It yields the protein CASSQQTGGNEKLFF.

As DNA, the CDR3 is TGTGCCAGCTCACCAGGAGTAGGGGATCAGCCCCAGCATTTT. The encoded protein is CASSPGVGDQPQHF. This chain connects TRBV18 to TRBJ1-5; tentative D call: TRBD1 (5 bases). The V and J ends lost 2 bases and 5 bases respectively, with 10 bases between them. Germline CDR1 and CDR2: KGHSH and LQKENI. The CDR3 runs 14 residues.

This clone occurred a few times. This sequence joins TRBV4-1 and TRBJ2-7; 10 bases are a match to TRBD1. The CDR3 covers 16 residues. The germline CDR1 and CDR2 sequences are MGHRA and YSYEKL. Losses at the gene ends were 5 bases for V and 4 bases for J; bases not matched to a gene: 11. CDR3 in amino acids: CASSLSSGQGTYEQYF. CDR3 DNA sequence: TGCGCCAGCAGCTTATCTTCGGGACAGGGGACGTACGAGCAGTACTTC.

V and J are TRBV6-4 and TRBJ2-7; TRBD2 aligns across 8 bases. V lost 2 bases, J lost 9 bases, and 6 bases stayed unmatched. The CDR3 runs to 13 residues. The germline V gene has CDR1 MRHNA and CDR2 SNTAGT. The CDR3 DNA reads TGTGCCAGCAGTGACCAGCGGGGGAACCGGCAGTACTTC. Protein product: CASSDQRGNRQYF.

On this clone itself: A clone one base away is much larger, so this may be a read error. Different DNA sequences within this sample yield the same CDR3. The genes are TRBV5-4 and TRBJ2-7, with D maybe TRBD2 (5 bases). The V end lost 0 bases, the J end lost 2 bases, and 6 bases lay between the germline ends. CDR1 SGHNT and CDR2 YYREEE come from the germline V gene (reference sequence). The CDR3 sequence is 13 residues long. This CDR3 reads CASSLDGTYEQYF. The CDR3 DNA reads as TGTGCCAGCAGCTTGGACGGGACCTACGAGCAGTACTTC. Combining the CDR3 with reference TRBV5-4 and TRBJ2-7 gives the whole variable domain ETGVTQSPTHLIKTRGQQVTLRCSSQSGHNTVSWYQQALGQGPQFIFQYYREEENGRGNFPPRFSGLQFPNYSSELNVNALELDDSALYLCASSLDGTYEQYFGPGTRLTVT.